This is a list of T cell receptor beta chains from one sample in a study of T cell changes during pregnancy in multiple sclerosis. TCRdb's table, derived via immunoSEQ multiplex PCR, lists solely in-frame clones and lacks some. The table records tens of thousands of clones, over 75% of them present only once. Sample: peripheral blood, taken in the first trimester of pregnancy. The receptors were gathered from a female donor with multiple sclerosis, enrolled in a pregnancy study. CDR3s include the opening cysteine and the closing phenylalanine or tryptophan.

J gene | CDR3 length | V gene | CDR3 protein
TRBJ2-7 | 16 | TRBV27 | CASSLSTGERSYEQYF
TRBJ2-5 | 16 | TRBV5-6 | CASSLGLRGTKETQYF
TRBJ2-2 | 14 | TRBV18 | CASLSTGRTGELFF
TRBJ2-7 | 15 | TRBV6-6 | CASRPGLAGVYEQYF
TRBJ2-7 | 14 | TRBV28 | CATFGQGLSYEQYF
TRBJ2-3 | 13 | TRBV7-9 | CAALGGTVDTQYF
TRBJ1-3 | 16 | TRBV13 | CASSSGTGGSGNTIYF
TRBJ2-7 | 12 | TRBV5-1 | CASSSPTAEQYF
TRBJ2-7 | 17 | TRBV7-9 | CASSLARGGVGVYEQYF
TRBJ1-1 | 14 | TRBV18 | CASSPPTRDTEAFF
TRBJ2-1 | 12 | TRBV11-2 | CASSRGNHEQFF
TRBJ2-1 | 16 | TRBV9 | CASSVEGLAVYNEQFF
TRBJ2-6 | 16 | TRBV2 | CASSPGGLSGANVLTF
TRBJ1-1 | 13 | TRBV18 | CASSPGQGTEAFF
TRBJ2-1 | 15 | TRBV9 | CASSVSSGVDNEQFF
TRBJ2-1 | 14 | TRBV2 | CASSETSGRNEQFF
TRBJ2-2 | 14 | TRBV5-1 | CASSLTGGTGELFF
TRBJ2-7 | 15 | TRBV7-2 | CASSSLAGGQNEQYF
TRBJ2-7 | 17 | TRBV5-6 | CASSPSSRERIPYEQYF
TRBJ2-4 | 17 | TRBV5-4 | CASSLWTGAVVKNIQYF
TRBJ2-2 | 15 | TRBV28 | CASSLTGINTGELFF
TRBJ2-7 | 15 | TRBV5-1 | CASSLTRGVTYEQYF
TRBJ1-1 | 14 | TRBV10-1 | CASSPGQLNTEAFF
TRBJ2-7 | 11 | TRBV30 | CACASAREQYF
TRBJ2-7 | 14 | TRBV28 | CASSFRGRSYEQYF
TRBJ2-2 | 13 | TRBV27 | CASSNTVTGELFF
TRBJ2-5 | 13 | TRBV7-6 | CASSPLAPETQYF
TRBJ2-7 | 15 | TRBV11-3 | CASSQSSVRGYEQYF
TRBJ1-3 | 15 | TRBV30 | CAWSVGDKAGNTIYF
TRBJ2-3 | 16 | TRBV5-1 | CASSWTSGTNPDTQYF
TRBJ2-7 | 16 | TRBV19 | CASSTTSGSSPYEQYF
TRBJ2-1 | 12 | TRBV2 | CASSGLGTSCFF